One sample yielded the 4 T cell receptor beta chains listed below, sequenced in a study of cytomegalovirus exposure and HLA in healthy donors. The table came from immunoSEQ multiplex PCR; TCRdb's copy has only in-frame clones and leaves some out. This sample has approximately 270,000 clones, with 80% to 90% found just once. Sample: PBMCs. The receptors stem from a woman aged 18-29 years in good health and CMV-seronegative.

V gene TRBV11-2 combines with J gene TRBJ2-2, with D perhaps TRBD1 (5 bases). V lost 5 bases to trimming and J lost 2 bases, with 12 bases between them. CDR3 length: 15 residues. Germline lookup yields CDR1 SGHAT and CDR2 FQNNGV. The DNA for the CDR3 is TGTGCCAGCAGCCGACAGCGCCCCAACACCGGGGAGCTGTTTTTT. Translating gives CASSRQRPNTGELFF. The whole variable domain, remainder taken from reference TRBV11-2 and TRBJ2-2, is EAGVAQSPRYKIIEKRQSVAFWCNPISGHATLYWYQQILGQGPKLLIQFQNNGVVDDSQLPKDRFSAERLKGVDSTLKIQPAKLEDSAVYLCASSRQRPNTGELFFGEGSRLTVL.

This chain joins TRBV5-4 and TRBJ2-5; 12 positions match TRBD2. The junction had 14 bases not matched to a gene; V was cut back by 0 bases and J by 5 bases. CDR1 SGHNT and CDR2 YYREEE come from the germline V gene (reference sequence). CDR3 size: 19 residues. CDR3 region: CASSLGRLAGGPSMETQYF. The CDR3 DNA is TGTGCCAGCAGCTTGGGAAGGCTAGCGGGGGGGCCGAGTATGGAGACCCAGTACTTC. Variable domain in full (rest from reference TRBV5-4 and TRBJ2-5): ETGVTQSPTHLIKTRGQQVTLRCSSQSGHNTVSWYQQALGQGPQFIFQYYREEENGRGNFPPRFSGLQFPNYSSELNVNALELDDSALYLCASSLGRLAGGPSMETQYFGPGTRLLVL.

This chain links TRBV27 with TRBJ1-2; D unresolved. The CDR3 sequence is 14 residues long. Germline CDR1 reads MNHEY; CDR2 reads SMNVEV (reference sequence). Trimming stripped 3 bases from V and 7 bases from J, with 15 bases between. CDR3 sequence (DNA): TGTGCCAGCAGTTTTAGGCGGGTGTCGGGTGGCTACACCTTC. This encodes CASSFRRVSGGYTF.

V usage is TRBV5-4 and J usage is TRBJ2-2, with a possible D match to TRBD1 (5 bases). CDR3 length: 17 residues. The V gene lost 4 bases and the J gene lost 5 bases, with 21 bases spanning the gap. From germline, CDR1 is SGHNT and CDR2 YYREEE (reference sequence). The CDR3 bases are TGTGCCAGCAGCAACCCCCGAGGCAGGGTGGGGACCGGGGAGCTGTTTTTT. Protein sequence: CASSNPRGRVGTGELFF.